This T cell receptor beta chain stems from a study of a mutant IDH1 vaccine in newly diagnosed glioma. Concerning this clone: Its matching antigen is unknown.

The time point denotes: week 35, safety follow-up. Vaccination comprised doses that each held 300 ug of mutant IDH1 20-mer peptide, plus topical imiquimod. Germline V gene lookup returns CDR1 MNHEY and CDR2 SVGAGI. V was clipped by 7 bases and J by 1 base, with 10 bases between them. This CDR3 comprises 13 residues. Libraries were prepared by immunoSEQ multiplex PCR; TCRdb keeps only in-frame clonotypes and omits some of them. Among about 31,000 clones, 70% to 85% were seen once, and the ten largest hold 15% to 17%. Sample: PBMCs, taken from a glioma patient whose treatment included an IDH1 peptide vaccine. The rearrangement uses TRBV6-5 and TRBJ1-1, with D uncertain. The clonotype originates from a man aged 30 to 45 with glioma. The CDR3 sequence is CASILQTNTEAFF. CDR3 bases: TGTGCCAGCATTCTACAGACGAACACTGAAGCTTTCTTT.